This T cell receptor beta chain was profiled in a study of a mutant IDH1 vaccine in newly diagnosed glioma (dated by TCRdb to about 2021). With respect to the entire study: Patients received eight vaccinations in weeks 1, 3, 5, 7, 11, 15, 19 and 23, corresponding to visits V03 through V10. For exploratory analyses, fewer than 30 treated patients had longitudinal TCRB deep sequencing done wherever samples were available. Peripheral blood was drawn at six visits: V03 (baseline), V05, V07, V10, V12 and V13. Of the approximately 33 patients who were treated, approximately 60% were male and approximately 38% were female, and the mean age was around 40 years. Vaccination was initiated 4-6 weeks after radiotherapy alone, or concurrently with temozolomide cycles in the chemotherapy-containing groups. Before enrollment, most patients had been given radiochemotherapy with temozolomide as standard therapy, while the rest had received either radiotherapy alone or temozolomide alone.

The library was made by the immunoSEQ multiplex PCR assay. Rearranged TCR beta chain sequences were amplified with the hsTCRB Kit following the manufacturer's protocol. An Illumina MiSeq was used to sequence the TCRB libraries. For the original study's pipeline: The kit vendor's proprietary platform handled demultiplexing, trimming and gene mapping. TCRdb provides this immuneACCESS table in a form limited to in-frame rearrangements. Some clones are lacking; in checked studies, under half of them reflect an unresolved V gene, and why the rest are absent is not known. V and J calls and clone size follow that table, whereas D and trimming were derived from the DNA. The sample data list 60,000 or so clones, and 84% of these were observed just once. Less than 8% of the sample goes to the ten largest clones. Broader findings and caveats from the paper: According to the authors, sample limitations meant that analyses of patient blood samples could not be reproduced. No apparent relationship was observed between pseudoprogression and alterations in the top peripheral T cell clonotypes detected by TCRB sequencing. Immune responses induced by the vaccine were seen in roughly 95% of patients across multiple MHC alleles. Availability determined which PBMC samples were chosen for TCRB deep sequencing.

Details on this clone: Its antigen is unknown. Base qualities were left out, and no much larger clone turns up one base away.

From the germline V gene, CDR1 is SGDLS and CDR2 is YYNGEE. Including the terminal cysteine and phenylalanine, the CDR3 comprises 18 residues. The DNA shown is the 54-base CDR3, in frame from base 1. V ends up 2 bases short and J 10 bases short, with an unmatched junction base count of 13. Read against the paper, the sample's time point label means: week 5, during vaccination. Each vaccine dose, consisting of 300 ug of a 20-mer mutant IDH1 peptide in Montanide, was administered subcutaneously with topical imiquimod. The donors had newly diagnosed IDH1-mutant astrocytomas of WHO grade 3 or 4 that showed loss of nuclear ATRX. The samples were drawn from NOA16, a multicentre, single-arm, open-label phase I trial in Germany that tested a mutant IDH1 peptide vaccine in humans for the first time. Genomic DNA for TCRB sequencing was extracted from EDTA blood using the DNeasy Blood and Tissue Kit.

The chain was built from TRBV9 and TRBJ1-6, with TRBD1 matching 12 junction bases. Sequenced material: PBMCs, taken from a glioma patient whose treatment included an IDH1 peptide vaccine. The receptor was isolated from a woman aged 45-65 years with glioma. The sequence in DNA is TGTGCCAGCAGCGTTGGGACAGGGGGCTCGTCTTTATCGTCACCCCTCCACTTT. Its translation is CASSVGTGGSSLSSPLHF.